This entry lists 24 T cell receptor beta chains sequenced from one sample in a study of cytomegalovirus exposure and HLA in healthy donors. PCR primers comprised 60 Vbeta and 13 Jbeta primers. Clones were sequenced by immunoSEQ multiplex PCR, and TCRdb holds only the in-frame ones, with some missing. The sample carries about 150,000 clones, approximately 60% recorded once. The sequencing sample was made of PBMCs. The receptors stem from a woman aged 60-70 years in good health and CMV-seropositive.

This chain links TRBV15 with TRBJ2-1, with TRBD2 identical over 14 bases. The trim removed 5 bases at V and 10 bases at J, leaving 13 bases unmatched. CDR3 length equals 17 residues. CDR1 is LNHNV and CDR2 is YYDKDF in the germline V gene (reference sequence). The CDR3 sequence is CATSGTSGSWGRSEQFF. CDR3 nucleotide sequence: TGTGCCACCAGCGGGACTAGCGGGAGTTGGGGGAGGAGCGAGCAGTTCTTC.

The chain recombines TRBV9 with TRBJ2-3; maybe TRBD1 (5 bases). The V gene lost 4 bases and the J gene lost 0 bases, with 15 bases spanning the gap. The CDR3 contains 16 residues. Per the germline V gene, CDR1 is SGDLS and CDR2 is YYNGEE. The CDR3 spells CASSPAGRASTDTQYF. Here the CDR3 DNA reads TGTGCCAGCAGCCCAGCTGGCAGGGCGAGCACAGATACGCAGTATTTT. Filled out from reference TRBV9 and TRBJ2-3, the complete variable domain reads DSGVTQTPKHLITATGQRVTLRCSPRSGDLSVYWYQQSLDQGLQFLIQYYNGEERAKGNILERFSAQQFPDLHSELNLSSLELGDSALYFCASSPAGRASTDTQYFGPGTRLTVL.

The chain carries TRBV27 and TRBJ1-1; D remains unclear. Trimming removed 3 bases at V and 1 base at J, with 15 bases between. CDR1 MNHEY and CDR2 SMNVEV come from the germline V gene (reference sequence). This CDR3 has 16 amino acids. For the CDR3, the DNA is TGTGCCAGCAGTTTTTTTGCGGCAGCCAGGAACACTGAAGCTTTCTTT. This encodes CASSFFAAARNTEAFF.

This chain links TRBV7-8 with TRBJ2-7, with no clear D. Trimming removed 0 bases from V and 3 bases from J, with 9 bases in between. Germline V gives CDR1 SGHVS, CDR2 FQNEAQ. This CDR3 contains 14 residues. CDR3 in amino acids: CASSLASRSYEQYF. The CDR3 DNA is TGTGCCAGCAGCTTAGCGTCACGGAGCTACGAGCAGTACTTC.

This sequence joins TRBV27 and TRBJ2-7; 8 bases are shared with TRBD2. Germline CDR1 reads MNHEY; CDR2 reads SMNVEV (reference sequence). This CDR3 has 15 amino acids. The ends lost 0 bases at V and 2 bases at J; junction bases unmatched: 3. The CDR3 bases are TGTGCCAGCAGTTTATCGGCGGGAGGCCCCTACGAGCAGTACTTC. Protein product: CASSLSAGGPYEQYF.

The chain combines TRBV18 with TRBJ2-7; 8 nucleotides match TRBD1. J was trimmed by 7 bases and V by 4 bases; bases with no gene match: 9. The CDR3 totals 14 residues. Germline V gives CDR1 KGHSH, CDR2 LQKENI. This CDR3 reads CASSLGQVLGEQYF. In nucleotides, the CDR3 is TGTGCCAGCTCACTGGGACAGGTGTTGGGGGAGCAGTACTTC.

A few counts support this clone. The rearrangement uses TRBV28 and TRBJ2-1; possible D gene TRBD2, 6 bases. Germline CDR1 is MDHEN and CDR2 is SYDVKM. There are 19 residues in the CDR3. The V end was cut by 5 bases, the J end by 3 bases, with 26 bases between. Here the CDR3 reads CASSTPRPLARGLYNEQFF. In nucleotides, the CDR3 is TGTGCCAGCAGTACACCCCGACCCCTAGCTCGGGGACTCTACAATGAGCAGTTCTTC.

This clone came up a few times. The genes are TRBV19 and TRBJ1-4; D remains unclear. Per the germline V gene, CDR1 is LNHDA and CDR2 is SQIVND (reference sequence). The CDR3 runs to 13 residues. Trimming removed 5 bases at V and 4 bases at J, with 8 bases between. The CDR3 loop reads CASSGGDNEKLFF. The CDR3 coding sequence is TGTGCCAGTAGTGGTGGAGATAATGAAAAACTGTTTTTT.

The J gene is TRBJ2-7, the V gene TRBV19; D is unresolved. This CDR3 spans 13 amino acids. Deletions cut 1 base from V and 4 bases from J, with 8 bases between. Germline CDR1 LNHDA, CDR2 SQIVND (reference sequence). The DNA for the CDR3 is TGTGCCAGTAGTATAGGAACAGAGTACGAGCAGTACTTC. Translated: CASSIGTEYEQYF.

This clone was seen a single time. J is TRBJ2-5 and V is TRBV6-1; TRBD2 agrees at 7 bases. The CDR3 covers 12 residues. Germline trimming cut 8 bases from V and 4 bases from J; bases unmatched to any gene: 4. CDR1 is MNHNS and CDR2 is SASEGT in the germline V gene. The CDR3 region is CASRLARETQYF. CDR3 sequence (DNA): TGTGCCAGCCGACTAGCTCGAGAGACCCAGTACTTC.

This clone was counted a few times. CDR3 sequence (DNA): TGTGCCAGCTCAGAGACAAGGAACACCGGGGAGCTGTTTTTT. Protein product: CASSETRNTGELFF. The gene calls are TRBV18 and TRBJ2-2; no clear D gene. This CDR3 is built from 14 residues. V dropped 5 bases and J dropped 1 base, with 8 bases sitting between them. Germline CDR1 reads KGHSH; CDR2 reads LQKENI.

The sample holds a few counts of this clone. V usage is TRBV30 and J usage is TRBJ1-3, with a weak D call TRBD1 (5 bases). Germline V gives CDR1 GTSNPN, CDR2 SVGIG (reference sequence). V was shortened by 1 base and J by 4 bases, with 11 bases between the two germline ends. CDR3 length: 14 amino acids. The CDR3: CAWSAGLGGNTIYF. DNA for the CDR3: TGTGCCTGGAGTGCAGGGCTAGGAGGAAACACCATATATTTT. Together with reference TRBV30 and TRBJ1-3, the CDR3 gives the full variable domain: SQTIHQWPATLVQPVGSPLSLECTVEGTSNPNLYWYRQAAGRGLQLLFYSVGIGQISSEVPQNLSASRPQDRQFILSSKKLLLSDSGFYLCAWSAGLGGNTIYFGEGSWLTVV.

The J gene is TRBJ1-5, the V gene TRBV6-5; maybe TRBD1 (5 bases). The V end was cut by 6 bases, the J end by 2 bases, with 14 bases between. This CDR3 spans 15 amino acids. Germline V CDR1 and CDR2: MNHEY, SVGAGI. The CDR3 nucleotides read TGTGCCAGCAGCAGCAGGGAGGAGGGCAATCAGCCCCAGCATTTT. Residues: CASSSREEGNQPQHF.

This clone has just a few counts. The rearrangement uses TRBV5-8 and TRBJ2-7; D unresolved. Germline V gene lookup returns CDR1 SGHTS and CDR2 YDEGEE. This CDR3 has 12 residues. V was trimmed by 2 bases and J by 0 bases, leaving 3 bases between them. The CDR3 DNA follows: TGTGCCAGCAGCTTCGTCTCCTACGAGCAGTACTTC. Amino acid sequence: CASSFVSYEQYF.

The chain is built from TRBV5-4 and TRBJ2-1, with 7 bases that match TRBD2. V gave up 4 bases and J gave up 0 bases; unmatched junction bases: 4. Per germline, CDR1 SGHNT and CDR2 YYREEE (reference sequence). The CDR3 has 15 residues. Written as DNA, the CDR3 is TGTGCCAGCAGCGGACTAGGTAACTCCTACAATGAGCAGTTCTTC. Amino acid sequence: CASSGLGNSYNEQFF. The complete variable domain, with remaining parts taken from reference TRBV5-4 and TRBJ2-1, reads ETGVTQSPTHLIKTRGQQVTLRCSSQSGHNTVSWYQQALGQGPQFIFQYYREEENGRGNFPPRFSGLQFPNYSSELNVNALELDDSALYLCASSGLGNSYNEQFFGPGTRLTVL.

With respect to this clone: Other DNA sequences in the same sample also yield this CDR3. CDR3 region: CASSLLGQENTIYF. CDR3 nucleotides: TGTGCCAGCAGTCTACTCGGACAGGAAAACACCATATATTTT. This chain connects TRBV28 to TRBJ1-3; 7 bases are a match to TRBD1. The CDR3 sequence is 14 residues long. J was trimmed by 6 bases and V by 5 bases; bases with no gene match: 7. CDR1 and CDR2 from the germline V gene are MDHEN and SYDVKM.

This clone has more than one count but fewer than ten. The V and J genes are TRBV19 and TRBJ2-7, with D hard to call. Germline values: CDR1 LNHDA, CDR2 SQIVND (reference sequence). The V gene lost 1 base and the J gene lost 2 bases, with 9 bases spanning the gap. CDR3 length: 14 residues. CDR3 sequence (DNA): TGTGCCAGTAGTATAGGAGGCAGAGCCTACGAGCAGTACTTC. It yields the protein CASSIGGRAYEQYF.

The gene calls are TRBV5-1 and TRBJ2-5, with TRBD2 matching 11 bases. V lost 1 base and J lost 7; bases outside the gene matches: 15. The germline CDR1 and CDR2 sequences are SGHRS and YFSETQ. The CDR3 is 18 residues long. This CDR3 is CASSLWGSLAGGLGTQYF. As DNA, the CDR3 is TGCGCCAGCAGCTTGTGGGGGTCTCTAGCGGGAGGCCTCGGGACCCAGTACTTC.

J is TRBJ2-3 and V is TRBV18; the D gene is possibly TRBD2 (5 bases). V shed 0 bases and J shed 1 base, with 8 bases lying between them. Germline values: CDR1 KGHSH, CDR2 LQKENI. The length of the CDR3 is 15 residues. In DNA form, the CDR3 reads TGTGCCAGCTCACCACCTCGGGATGGCACAGATACGCAGTATTTT. It is translated as CASSPPRDGTDTQYF.

The chain has TRBV27 and TRBJ2-2; TRBD2 matches at 7 bases. Germline V lookup: CDR1 MNHEY, CDR2 SMNVEV (reference sequence). The CDR3 is 19 amino acids. V trimming: 5 bases; J trimming: 1 base; junction bases outside the gene matches: 16. This chain's CDR3 is CASSRKPVSGAVNTGELFF. Here the CDR3 DNA reads TGTGCCAGCAGTCGAAAACCGGTAAGCGGGGCGGTGAACACCGGGGAGCTGTTTTTT.

The V and J genes are TRBV5-1 and TRBJ2-2; 8 bases align to TRBD1. CDR3 length: 14 residues. Germline V CDR1 and CDR2: SGHRS, YFSETQ. With 4 bases clipped from V and 1 base from J, the junction kept 0 bases outside the gene matches. The CDR3 protein is CASSGTGNTGELFF. In nucleotides, the CDR3 is TGCGCCAGCAGCGGGACAGGGAACACCGGGGAGCTGTTTTTT.

The chain recombines TRBV27 with TRBJ2-1; D gene ambiguous. V lost 0 bases, J lost 8 bases, and 17 bases lay in between. The CDR3 is made up of 16 amino acids. Germline-derived CDR1 and CDR2 are MNHEY and SMNVEV (reference sequence). CDR3 nucleotide sequence: TGTGCCAGCAGTTTATCTTGGTTTCCTCCCGAGCATGAGCAGTTCTTC. It codes for CASSLSWFPPEHEQFF.

The CDR3 spells CASSVGSSGYEQYF. As DNA, the CDR3 is TGTGCCAGCAGCGTAGGGAGTAGCGGCTACGAGCAGTACTTC. The V gene is TRBV9, the J gene TRBJ2-7, with a tentative D call TRBD2 (6 bases). This CDR3 contains 14 residues. Per germline, CDR1 SGDLS and CDR2 YYNGEE. The V and J ends lost 0 bases and 3 bases respectively, with 10 bases between them.

The rearrangement links TRBV6-5 to TRBJ2-7; 11 nucleotides match TRBD2. This CDR3 comprises 14 residues. The ends lost 6 bases at V and 4 bases at J; junction bases unmatched: 5. CDR1 MNHEY and CDR2 SVGAGI come from the germline V gene. The CDR3 DNA is TGTGCCAGCAGCCGACTAGCGGGATTGTACGAGCAGTACTTC. This gives the protein CASSRLAGLYEQYF.